A selection of T cell receptor beta chains follows, all from one sample in a study of siplizumab effects on memory and regulatory T cells. The data were produced by immunoSEQ multiplex PCR, yet TCRdb's version contains in-frame clones alone and is incomplete. Altogether fewer than 30,000 clones are present, around 84% being singletons, with the ten largest covering around 25%. Sequences were obtained from memory CD4+ T cells sorted from blood. The receptors were gathered from a human donor in good health. Both conserved end residues are trimmed from each CDR3. Fields, in order: clone size, V gene, J gene, CDR3 protein. The size of a clone is reported for some rows only, either as once, few or many, or as a class for expanded clones.

abundance: once
v_gene: TRBV12-2
j_gene: TRBJ2-2
CDR3aa: ASRSSPLGYGELF

abundance: NA
v_gene: TRBV7-9
j_gene: TRBJ2-3
CDR3aa: ASSPGVDTQY

abundance: NA
v_gene: TRBV6-1
j_gene: TRBJ2-7
CDR3aa: ASSENNEQY

abundance: NA
v_gene: TRBV5-1
j_gene: TRBJ1-3
CDR3aa: ASSPDAGSGNTIY

abundance: NA
v_gene: TRBV19
j_gene: TRBJ2-5
CDR3aa: ARQETGEGETQY

abundance: NA
v_gene: TRBV28
j_gene: TRBJ1-1
CDR3aa: ASSLGGTGGGNTEAF

abundance: NA
v_gene: TRBV18
j_gene: TRBJ2-3
CDR3aa: ASSSDGLTTDTQY

abundance: NA
v_gene: TRBV18
j_gene: TRBJ2-6
CDR3aa: ASSPGVGANVLT

abundance: NA
v_gene: TRBV7-6
j_gene: TRBJ2-5
CDR3aa: ASSQQETQY

abundance: NA
v_gene: TRBV18
j_gene: TRBJ1-1
CDR3aa: ASSAISGQGMRTEAF

abundance: NA
v_gene: TRBV7-2
j_gene: TRBJ1-5
CDR3aa: ASSLGVAGAQQPQH

abundance: NA
v_gene: TRBV15
j_gene: TRBJ1-2
CDR3aa: ATSTGRSGYGYT

abundance: NA
v_gene: TRBV9
j_gene: TRBJ2-3
CDR3aa: ASSATGRVDTQY

abundance: NA
v_gene: TRBV7-8
j_gene: TRBJ2-5
CDR3aa: ASSLGLAGAQETQY

abundance: NA
v_gene: TRBV6-1
j_gene: TRBJ2-1
CDR3aa: ASSEDRSSYNEQF

abundance: few
v_gene: TRBV5-1
j_gene: TRBJ1-1
CDR3aa: ASSKGTGGTEAF

abundance: NA
v_gene: TRBV5-1
j_gene: TRBJ2-6
CDR3aa: ASSWGGSGANVLT

abundance: NA
v_gene: TRBV14
j_gene: TRBJ2-5
CDR3aa: ASSQVTPGTSGGWTQY

abundance: NA
v_gene: TRBV27
j_gene: TRBJ1-2
CDR3aa: ASSAPGVRYGYT

abundance: NA
v_gene: TRBV5-5
j_gene: TRBJ2-7
CDR3aa: ASTTLPGQGAGEQY

abundance: NA
v_gene: TRBV9
j_gene: TRBJ2-1
CDR3aa: ASSVGSEGIGGNEQF

abundance: NA
v_gene: TRBV9
j_gene: TRBJ1-6
CDR3aa: ASSERAGTNSPLH

abundance: NA
v_gene: TRBV7-2
j_gene: TRBJ2-1
CDR3aa: ASSYATSGRLYEQF

abundance: once
v_gene: TRBV4-3
j_gene: TRBJ2-2
CDR3aa: ASSLSPWGQNTGELF

abundance: NA
v_gene: TRBV19
j_gene: TRBJ1-3
CDR3aa: ASKRSSGNTIY

abundance: NA
v_gene: TRBV25-1
j_gene: TRBJ2-1
CDR3aa: ASSEGDYPYNEQF

abundance: NA
v_gene: TRBV28
j_gene: TRBJ1-1
CDR3aa: ASSFQTAQGSKTV

abundance: NA
v_gene: TRBV2
j_gene: TRBJ2-1
CDR3aa: ASVRQGLAGGGEQF

abundance: NA
v_gene: TRBV11-3
j_gene: TRBJ2-2
CDR3aa: ASSPRLALAGELF

abundance: NA
v_gene: TRBV5-1
j_gene: TRBJ1-5
CDR3aa: ASSLAGGHQPQH

abundance: NA
v_gene: TRBV10-3
j_gene: TRBJ2-3
CDR3aa: AISESADTQY

abundance: NA
v_gene: TRBV29-1
j_gene: TRBJ1-1
CDR3aa: SVEGGVYRGRGTEAF

abundance: NA
v_gene: TRBV19
j_gene: TRBJ1-2
CDR3aa: ASSIDGSSRSLYGYT

abundance: NA
v_gene: TRBV5-1
j_gene: TRBJ1-5
CDR3aa: ASSLVSGPNQPQH

abundance: NA
v_gene: TRBV7-2
j_gene: TRBJ2-7
CDR3aa: ASSLDPRGEQY